This T cell receptor (beta chain) originates from a study of control samples from healthy donors and cancer patients (TCRdb year 2020). Library prep was done by the immunoSEQ multiplex PCR assay. TCRdb holds this immuneACCESS table with in-frame rearrangements only. Some clones are missing; in checked studies, unresolved V genes explain under half, and the rest has no known cause. This sample has over 75,000 clones in its table, and 85% of those were observed once. The ten largest clonotypes hold approximately 19% of the sample. This clone was counted once. No cognate antigen has been identified for it. No clone much larger than this one lies a single base away; base qualities are absent. The germline V end is reduced by 0 bases and the J end by 1 base; junction bases left unmatched: 1. The CDR3 starts with the cysteine, ends with the phenylalanine, and has 15 residues. The sequence is cut down to CDR3 DNA, 45 bases in frame from base 1. CDR1 SGHDT and CDR2 YYEEEE are derived from the germline V gene.

This receptor was obtained from a man aged 30 to 39 in good health. The sequenced sample was blood. The chain was built from TRBV5-6 and TRBJ2-3, with 8 junctional bases fitting TRBD2. The CDR3 in this case is CASSLALAGTDTQYF. The nucleotide sequence reads TGTGCCAGCAGCTTGGCACTAGCGGGCACAGATACGCAGTATTTT.